This TCR beta chain was retrieved from a study of T cells in Graves' hyperthyroidism and ophthalmopathy (dated by TCRdb to 2018 to 2020). In terms of the full investigation: Peripheral blood was sampled at the time of initial diagnosis, prior to any treatment. A discovery cohort of roughly 100 patients, about 43 with Graves' ophthalmopathy and approximately 60 with stable Graves' hyperthyroidism, was used to find distinguishing TCR V-J signatures. Whether ophthalmopathy could be predicted prospectively was tested in an independent validation cohort made up of under 20 hyperthyroidism patients plus 17 patients who later progressed to ophthalmopathy. The roughly 91 discovery patients were randomly divided into training and test sets at a 7:3 ratio. In addition, the study compared T-cell repertoires in thyroid tissue and in blood from about 6 Graves' hyperthyroidism patients. After sampling, hyperthyroidism patients received methimazole starting at 30 mg daily, and ophthalmopathy patients received high-dose intravenous methylprednisolone. The paper reports TCR Vbeta CDR3 sequencing of approximately 130 peripheral blood samples: under 45 ophthalmopathy, roughly 74 hyperthyroidism and approximately 17 progressor patients.

The TCR beta CDR3 regions were amplified from the RNA transcripts. The first round of RT-PCR for the TCR CDR3 was performed with the HTBI primer set and the Qiagen OneStep RT-PCR kit. Libraries were constructed in a second round of multiplex PCR, after which size selection and purification were carried out. Libraries were sequenced paired-end with 100 bp reads on an Illumina HiSeq2000. The authors' pipeline ran thus. Raw data were processed with SOAPnuke, discarding reads with adapters, uncalled bases, mean Phred below 15, or no exact constant-primer or identifier match. High-quality paired reads were merged using COPE v1.2.5, and each unique nucleotide sequence was defined as a clonotype. MiTCR v1.1 was used to align clonotypes to the IMGT TRBV, TRBD and TRBJ reference segments. The analysis included only V-J combinations with a frequency above 0.0001, which together covered over 98% of the repertoires. The TCS score was defined as F50 (clonal expansion) divided by E x V (chaos), with BLOSUM62-based TCRdist calculated between CDR3 peptides within each V-J. Welch's t-statistics and random forest reduced 500 to 550 V-J features to roughly 13, which were used in a naive Bayes classifier (R e1071). TCRdb handled the public reads itself, with Q25 trimming in fastp and clone calling in MiXCR, and kept productive beta chains. Rows are unified per CDR3 protein, each entry keeping the most common DNA and genes. None of the V and J calls come from the authors' own analysis; TCRdb made them. Present in this sample are 600,000 or so distinct CDR3 sequences, 15% to 20% of which were seen just once. The ten largest clonotypes hold approximately 3.8% of the sample.

According to the germline V gene (reference sequence), CDR1 reads SSHAT and CDR2 reads FNYEAQ. The CDR3 has 14 amino acids, counting the end cysteine and phenylalanine. The read is trimmed to its CDR3 DNA, 42 bases read in frame from base 1. Stable Graves' hyperthyroidism was defined as no progression to ophthalmopathy during 18 months of follow-up. Hyperthyroidism patients were newly diagnosed, with disease duration under 2 months, and aged 18 to 65 years. Exclusion was applied to patients with uncontrolled infections, other autoimmune diseases, pregnancy or lactation. Clinical symptoms, serum thyroxine and TRAb, thyroid ultrasound, and orbital computed tomography formed the basis for the diagnoses. Ficoll-Paque density gradient centrifugation was used to isolate PBMCs from about 9 ml of fresh peripheral blood. Trizol reagent was used to extract total RNA, and RNA quality was then checked on an Agilent 2100 Bioanalyzer.

The study at large found these results: Sample size was not statistically predetermined, and investigators were not blinded to group allocation. Ophthalmopathy was separated from stable hyperthyroidism by a 13 V-J signature model, with approximately 85% sensitivity and about 81% specificity obtained in cross-validation and 80%/75% obtained in testing. Most expanded thyroid clonotypes (frequency above 0.001) were also found in blood, which suggests that blood repertoires may mirror thyroid immune responses. In validation, progression to ophthalmopathy was predicted by the model with more than 65% sensitivity and roughly 76% specificity, a median of about 6.8 months before onset.

This clonotype was counted ten times or more. There is no known antigen for this receptor. The junction does not match germline at one end; this may be a read error. The origin of this receptor is a woman aged 25 to 39 with Graves' hyperthyroidism. The chain uses TRBV7-7 and TRBJ2-1; a stretch of 7 junction bases matches TRBD2. The sequencing input was blood. The nucleotide sequence reads TGTGCTAGCAGCTTGGGCGGGAGTAACGATGAGCAGTTCTTC. Translated, it gives CASSLGGSNDEQFF.